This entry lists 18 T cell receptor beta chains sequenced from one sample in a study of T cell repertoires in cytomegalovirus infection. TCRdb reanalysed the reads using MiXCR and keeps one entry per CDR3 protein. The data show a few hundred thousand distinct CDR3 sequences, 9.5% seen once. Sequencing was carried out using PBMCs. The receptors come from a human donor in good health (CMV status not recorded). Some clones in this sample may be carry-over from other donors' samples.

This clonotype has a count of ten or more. The CDR3 spells CASSLGGSGVEQYF. The CDR3 bases are TGTGCCAGCAGCTTGGGCGGGTCAGGTGTCGAGCAGTACTTC. The chain combines TRBV7-2 with TRBJ2-7, with D maybe TRBD2 (5 bases). The germline V gene encodes CDR1 SGHTA and CDR2 FQGNSA. Trimming cost V 3 bases and J 6 bases, with 15 bases left between them. This CDR3 region has 14 residues.

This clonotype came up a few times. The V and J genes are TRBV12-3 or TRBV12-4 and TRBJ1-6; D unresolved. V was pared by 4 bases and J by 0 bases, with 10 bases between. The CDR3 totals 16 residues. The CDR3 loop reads CASSSERDSYNSPLHF. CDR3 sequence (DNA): TGTGCCAGCAGTTCAGAACGGGACTCCTATAATTCACCCCTCCACTTT.

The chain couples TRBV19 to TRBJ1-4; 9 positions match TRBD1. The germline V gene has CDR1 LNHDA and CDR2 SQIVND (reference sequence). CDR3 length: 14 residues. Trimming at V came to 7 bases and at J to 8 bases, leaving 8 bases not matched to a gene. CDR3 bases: TGTGCCAGTACCGCCAGGACAGGGGTGGAAAAACTGTTTTTT. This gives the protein CASTARTGVEKLFF. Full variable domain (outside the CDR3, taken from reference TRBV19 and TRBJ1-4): DGGITQSPKYLFRKEGQNVTLSCEQNLNHDAMYWYRQDPGQGLRLIYYSQIVNDFQKGDIAEGYSVSREKKESFPLTVTSAQKNPTAFYLCASTARTGVEKLFFGSGTQLSVL.

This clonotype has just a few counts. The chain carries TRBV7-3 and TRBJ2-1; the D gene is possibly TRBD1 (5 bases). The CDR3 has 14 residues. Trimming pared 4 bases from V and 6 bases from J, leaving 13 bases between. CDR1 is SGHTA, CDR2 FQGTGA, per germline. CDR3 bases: TGTGCCAGCAGCTGGGGCGACCAACGCAATGAGCAGTTCTTC. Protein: CASSWGDQRNEQFF.

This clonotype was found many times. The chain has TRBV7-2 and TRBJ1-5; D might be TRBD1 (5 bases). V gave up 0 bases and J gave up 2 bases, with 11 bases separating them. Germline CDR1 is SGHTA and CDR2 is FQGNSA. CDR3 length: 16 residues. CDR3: CASSLAPGNGNQPQHF. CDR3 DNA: TGTGCCAGCAGCTTAGCGCCAGGGAATGGCAATCAGCCCCAGCATTTT.

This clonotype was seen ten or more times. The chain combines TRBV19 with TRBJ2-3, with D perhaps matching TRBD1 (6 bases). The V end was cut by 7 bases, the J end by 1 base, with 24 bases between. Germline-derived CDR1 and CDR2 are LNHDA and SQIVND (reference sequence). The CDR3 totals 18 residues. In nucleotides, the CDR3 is TGTGCCAGTAAGAGGGGGACGTCCTATCGATCCCGCACAGATACGCAGTATTTT. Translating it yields CASKRGTSYRSRTDTQYF.

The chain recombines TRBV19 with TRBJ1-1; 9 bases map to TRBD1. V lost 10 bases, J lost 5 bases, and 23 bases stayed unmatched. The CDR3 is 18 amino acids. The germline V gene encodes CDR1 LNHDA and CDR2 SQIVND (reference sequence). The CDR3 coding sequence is TGTGCCACCATACTGACTTCACAGGGGGCGCGGAGAGGAACTGAAGCTTTCTTT. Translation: CATILTSQGARRGTEAFF.

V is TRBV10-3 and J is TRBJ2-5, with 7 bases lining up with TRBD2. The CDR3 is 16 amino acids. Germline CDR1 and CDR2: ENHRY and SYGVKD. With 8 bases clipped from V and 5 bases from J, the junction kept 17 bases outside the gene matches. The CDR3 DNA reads TGTGCCATCGGGGGGGACCTAGCCGGCGTCTTGGAGACCCAGTACTTC. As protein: CAIGGDLAGVLETQYF.

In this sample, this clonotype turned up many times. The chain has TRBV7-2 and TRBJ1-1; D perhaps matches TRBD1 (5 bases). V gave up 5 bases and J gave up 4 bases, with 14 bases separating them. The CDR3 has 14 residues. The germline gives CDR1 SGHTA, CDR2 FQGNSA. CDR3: CASSAQGQATEAFF. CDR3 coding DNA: TGTGCCAGCAGCGCGCAGGGTCAGGCCACTGAAGCTTTCTTT.

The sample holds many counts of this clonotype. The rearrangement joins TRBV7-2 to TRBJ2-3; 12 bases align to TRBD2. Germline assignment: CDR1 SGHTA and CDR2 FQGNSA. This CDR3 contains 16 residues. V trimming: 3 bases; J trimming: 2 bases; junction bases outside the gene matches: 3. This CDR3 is CASSFGLAGTTDTQYF. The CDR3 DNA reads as TGTGCCAGCAGCTTTGGACTAGCGGGGACCACAGATACGCAGTATTTT.

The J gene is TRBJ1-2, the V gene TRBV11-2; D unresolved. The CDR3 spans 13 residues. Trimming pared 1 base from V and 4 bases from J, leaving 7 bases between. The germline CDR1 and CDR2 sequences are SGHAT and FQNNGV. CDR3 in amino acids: CASSLGQPYGYTF. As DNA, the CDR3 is TGTGCCAGCAGCTTAGGACAACCCTATGGCTACACCTTC.

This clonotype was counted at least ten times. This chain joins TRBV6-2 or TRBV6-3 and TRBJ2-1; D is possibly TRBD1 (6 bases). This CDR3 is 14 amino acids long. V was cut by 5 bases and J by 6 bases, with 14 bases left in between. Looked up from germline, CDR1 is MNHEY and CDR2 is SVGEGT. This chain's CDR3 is CASSTQQGINEQFF. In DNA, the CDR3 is TGTGCCAGCAGTACTCAGCAGGGGATCAATGAGCAGTTCTTC.

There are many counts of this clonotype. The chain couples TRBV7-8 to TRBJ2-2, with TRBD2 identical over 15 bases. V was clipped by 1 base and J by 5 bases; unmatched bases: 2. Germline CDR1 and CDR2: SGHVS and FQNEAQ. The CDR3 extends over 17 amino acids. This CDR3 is CASSLVGLAGGTGELFF. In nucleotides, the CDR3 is TGTGCCAGCAGCTTAGTCGGACTAGCGGGAGGGACCGGGGAGCTGTTTTTT.

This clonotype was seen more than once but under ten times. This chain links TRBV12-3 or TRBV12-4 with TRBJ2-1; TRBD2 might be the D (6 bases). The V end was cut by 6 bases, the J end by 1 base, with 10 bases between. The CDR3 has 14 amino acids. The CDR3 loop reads CASRPAGSYNEQFF. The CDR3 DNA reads TGTGCCAGCAGGCCAGCGGGTTCCTACAATGAGCAGTTCTTC.

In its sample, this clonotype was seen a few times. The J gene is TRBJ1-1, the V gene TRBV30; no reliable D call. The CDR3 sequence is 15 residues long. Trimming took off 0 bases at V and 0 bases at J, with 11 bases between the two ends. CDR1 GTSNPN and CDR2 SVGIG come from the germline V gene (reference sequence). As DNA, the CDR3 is TGTGCCTGGAGTGTACAGAATCTTATGAACACTGAAGCTTTCTTT. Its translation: CAWSVQNLMNTEAFF. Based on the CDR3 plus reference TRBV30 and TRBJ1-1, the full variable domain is SQTIHQWPATLVQPVGSPLSLECTVEGTSNPNLYWYRQAAGRGLQLLFYSVGIGQISSEVPQNLSASRPQDRQFILSSKKLLLSDSGFYLCAWSVQNLMNTEAFFGQGTRLTVV.

The CDR3 is CSATPDTGELFF. DNA for the CDR3: TGCAGTGCCACCCCCGACACCGGGGAGCTGTTTTTT. The genes are TRBV20-1 and TRBJ2-2; D gene ambiguous. There are 12 residues in the CDR3. Trimming pared 6 bases from V and 3 bases from J, leaving 8 bases between. CDR1 is DFQATT, CDR2 SNEGSKA, per germline (reference sequence).

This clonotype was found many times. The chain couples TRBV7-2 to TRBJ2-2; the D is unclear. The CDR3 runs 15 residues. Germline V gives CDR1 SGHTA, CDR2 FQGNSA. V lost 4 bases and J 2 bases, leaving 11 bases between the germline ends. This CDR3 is CASSSMKANTGELFF. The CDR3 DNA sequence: TGTGCCAGCAGCTCCATGAAGGCCAACACCGGGGAGCTGTTTTTT.

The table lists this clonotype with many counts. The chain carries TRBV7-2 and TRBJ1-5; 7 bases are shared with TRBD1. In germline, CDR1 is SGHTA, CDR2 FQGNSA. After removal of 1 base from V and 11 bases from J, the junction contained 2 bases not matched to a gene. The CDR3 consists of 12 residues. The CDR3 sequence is CASSLGTGTQHF. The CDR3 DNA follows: TGTGCCAGCAGCTTAGGGACAGGCACCCAGCATTTT.